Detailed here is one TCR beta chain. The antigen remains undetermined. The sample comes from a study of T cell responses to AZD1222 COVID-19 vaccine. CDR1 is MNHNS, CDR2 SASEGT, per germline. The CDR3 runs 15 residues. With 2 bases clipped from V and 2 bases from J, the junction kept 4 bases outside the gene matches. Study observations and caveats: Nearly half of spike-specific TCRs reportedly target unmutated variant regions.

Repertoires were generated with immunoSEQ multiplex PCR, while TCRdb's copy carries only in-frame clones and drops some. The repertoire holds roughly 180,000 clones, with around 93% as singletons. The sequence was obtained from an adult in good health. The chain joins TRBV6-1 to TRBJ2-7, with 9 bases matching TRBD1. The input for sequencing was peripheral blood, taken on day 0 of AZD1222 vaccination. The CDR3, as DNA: TGTGCCAGCAGTGAACCTGGACAGGGGACCTACGAGCAGTACTTC. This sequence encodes CASSEPGQGTYEQYF.